Each of the 23 T cell receptor beta chains below was sequenced from the same sample in a study of T-cell memory formation after mild COVID-19. A single record per CDR3 protein comes from TCRdb applying MiXCR to the 5' RACE reads. Of roughly 450,000 distinct CDR3 sequences in the sample, about 20% were seen once. The sequencing input was PBMCs or a T cell subset sorted from them (not recorded which). The receptors originated from an adult woman who had mild COVID-19 (a few samples of this study predate the infection). Cell type and time point are not known.

This clonotype came up a few times. The chain has TRBV9 and TRBJ2-1; D possibly corresponds to TRBD2 (6 bases). Germline loops: CDR1 SGDLS, CDR2 YYNGEE. V was cut by 0 bases and J by 4 bases, with 11 bases left in between. This CDR3 comprises 15 residues. CDR3 DNA: TGTGCCAGCAGCGTAGCGGGAGAGTTGTACAATGAGCAGTTCTTC. Translated, it gives CASSVAGELYNEQFF.

The chain joins TRBV2 to TRBJ2-2; D is perhaps TRBD1 or TRBD2 (5 bases each). The CDR3 length is 13 residues. The V gene lost 5 bases and the J gene lost 7 bases, with 11 bases spanning the gap. Germline V gives CDR1 SNHLY, CDR2 FYNNEI. The CDR3 region is CASSNQGDGELFF. The CDR3 bases are TGTGCCAGCAGTAATCAGGGAGACGGGGAGCTGTTTTTT.

The chain recombines TRBV6-5 with TRBJ1-3; D might be TRBD1 (6 bases). CDR1 is MNHEY and CDR2 is SVGAGI in the germline V gene. Trimming shortened V by 6 bases and J by 4 bases, and 16 bases separated the two germline ends. There are 15 residues in the CDR3. Here the CDR3 reads CASRPTAGVGNTIYF. The CDR3 DNA sequence: TGTGCCAGCAGGCCCACGGCAGGGGTGGGAAACACCATATATTTT.

This clonotype was counted only a few times. The chain recombines TRBV7-3 with TRBJ2-5, with TRBD2 matching over 7 bases. Germline V CDR1 and CDR2: SGHTA, FQGTGA. The CDR3 runs 14 residues. J was trimmed by 2 bases and V by 5 bases; bases with no gene match: 5. CDR3 in amino acids: CASSPGGRQETQYF. The CDR3 DNA sequence: TGTGCCAGCAGCCCCGGGGGGAGGCAAGAGACCCAGTACTTC.

The gene calls are TRBV4-1 and TRBJ1-2, with a possible D match to TRBD1 (6 bases). The V and J ends lost 2 bases and 2 bases respectively, with 15 bases between them. The CDR3 sequence is 16 residues long. Germline lookup yields CDR1 MGHRA and CDR2 YSYEKL. The CDR3 DNA sequence: TGCGCCAGCAGCCAACCGACAGGAACGGGAAACTATGGCTACACCTTC. Protein sequence: CASSQPTGTGNYGYTF.

The V gene is TRBV7-3, the J gene TRBJ2-1; a weak D match, TRBD1 (5 bases). The CDR3 is made up of 15 amino acids. Germline V gene data show CDR1 as SGHTA and CDR2 as FQGTGA. Trimming pared 5 bases from V and 7 bases from J, leaving 18 bases between. The CDR3 nucleotides read TGTGCCAGCAGCCCCGGTAGGGGCCCGAGGAATGAGCAGTTCTTC. Protein product: CASSPGRGPRNEQFF.

This chain uses TRBV4-2 with TRBJ2-7, with 10 bases identical to TRBD2. V shed 1 base, J shed 0 bases, and the junction held 12 bases outside the gene matches. CDR1 LGHNA and CDR2 YNFKEQ come from the germline V gene. This CDR3 is 19 amino acids long. The CDR3 nucleotides read TGTGCCAGCAGCCAAGCAGATACCCCCAGGACTAGCGGCTCCTACGAGCAGTACTTC. Its translation: CASSQADTPRTSGSYEQYF.

Only a few counts were recorded for this clonotype. V usage is TRBV5-1 and J usage is TRBJ1-2; the D is unclear. Trimming took off 4 bases at V and 2 bases at J, with 12 bases between the two ends. The CDR3 totals 14 residues. Germline V CDR1 and CDR2: SGHRS, YFSETQ. The CDR3 sequence: CASSPGLTNYGYTF. CDR3 coding DNA: TGCGCCAGCAGCCCCGGGCTAACCAACTATGGCTACACCTTC.

The V call is TRBV7-9, the J call TRBJ2-7; tentative D call: TRBD2 (5 bases). Trimming cost V 3 bases and J 6 bases, with 21 bases left between them. The germline V gene has CDR1 SEHNR and CDR2 FQNEAQ (reference sequence). This CDR3 is 16 amino acids long. CDR3 DNA sequence: TGTGCCAGCAGCTTCAGGCCCACACAATCACTAGGCGAGCAGTACTTC. It is translated as CASSFRPTQSLGEQYF. Using reference TRBV7-9 and TRBJ2-7 for the parts outside the CDR3, the full variable domain is DTGVSQNPRHKITKRGQNVTFRCDPISEHNRLYWYRQTLGQGPEFLTYFQNEAQLEKSRLLSDRFSAERPKGSFSTLEIQRTEQGDSAMYLCASSFRPTQSLGEQYFGPGTRLTVT.

There are a few counts of this clonotype. V usage is TRBV27 and J usage is TRBJ1-1, with TRBD1 matching 9 bases. Germline CDR1 and CDR2: MNHEY and SMNVEV (reference sequence). The CDR3 spans 14 residues. Germline trimming cut 5 bases from V and 6 bases from J; bases unmatched to any gene: 7. CDR3 amino acids: CASSRDRGYAEAFF. The CDR3 nucleotides read TGTGCCAGCAGTCGTGACAGGGGGTACGCTGAAGCTTTCTTT.

Only a few counts were recorded for this clonotype. This chain uses TRBV3-1 with TRBJ1-2; no definite D call. Germline CDR1 and CDR2: LGHDT and YNNKEL (reference sequence). This CDR3 spans 15 amino acids. The germline V and J ends were trimmed by 1 base and 4 bases, with 13 bases remaining between them. The CDR3 DNA reads TGTGCCAGCAGCCAAGGACGGGGAGAGGGCTATGGCTACACCTTC. Amino acid sequence: CASSQGRGEGYGYTF.

This clonotype was counted a few times. V usage is TRBV11-2 and J usage is TRBJ1-6; D is perhaps TRBD1 (6 bases). Trimming stripped 5 bases from V and 4 bases from J, with 9 bases between. Germline CDR1 reads SGHAT; CDR2 reads FQNNGV. This CDR3 contains 14 residues. This chain's CDR3 is CASSPDRYNSPLHF. CDR3 DNA sequence: TGTGCCAGCAGCCCGGACAGATATAATTCACCCCTCCACTTT.

The chain couples TRBV5-1 to TRBJ2-3, with TRBD2 identical over 9 bases. The CDR3 is 17 amino acids. V lost 4 bases and J lost 5; bases outside the gene matches: 14. Germline lookup yields CDR1 SGHRS and CDR2 YFSETQ. The CDR3: CASSRRTAGGRGDTQYF. The CDR3 nucleotides are TGCGCCAGCAGCCGCCGTACAGCGGGGGGCCGCGGAGATACGCAGTATTTT.

This chain uses TRBV30 with TRBJ2-1; tentative D call: TRBD2 (7 bases). The CDR3 is 14 residues long. Trimming took 4 bases from V and 4 from J, leaving 14 bases between them. Germline V gene sequence: CDR1 GTSNPN, CDR2 SVGIG (reference sequence). In DNA, the CDR3 is TGTGCCTGGACGAGGGGGGGAAGTTACAATGAGCAGTTCTTC. Encoded protein: CAWTRGGSYNEQFF.

This clonotype was observed a handful of times. The chain carries TRBV7-2 and TRBJ2-6; D ambiguous. Per the germline V gene, CDR1 is SGHTA and CDR2 is FQGNSA. This CDR3 is 15 amino acids long. V dropped 5 bases and J dropped 0 bases, with 8 bases sitting between them. CDR3 in amino acids: CASSRISSGANVLTF. The DNA for the CDR3 is TGTGCCAGCAGCCGAATCAGCTCTGGGGCCAACGTCCTGACTTTC.

Only a few counts were recorded for this clonotype. This chain links TRBV5-1 with TRBJ2-3; D gene ambiguous. Deletions cut 0 bases from V and 4 bases from J, with 6 bases between. Germline V gene lookup returns CDR1 SGHRS and CDR2 YFSETQ. This CDR3 region has 13 residues. The CDR3 bases are TGCGCCAGCAGCTTGGCCAGCCCAGATACGCAGTATTTT. This translates into CASSLASPDTQYF.

The chain recombines TRBV12-3 or TRBV12-4 with TRBJ2-5; 11 bases are a match to TRBD1. The J segment lost 3 bases and the V segment lost 6 bases, leaving 3 bases of the junction unmatched. This CDR3 contains 14 residues. CDR3 sequence: CASRSGQGEETQYF. The DNA of the CDR3 is TGTGCCAGCAGGTCGGGACAGGGGGAAGAGACCCAGTACTTC.

This clonotype was found a few times. This rearrangement joins TRBV12-3 or TRBV12-4 to TRBJ1-3, with D perhaps TRBD1 (6 bases). The V gene lost 1 base and the J gene lost 7 bases, with 20 bases spanning the gap. The CDR3 length is 17 residues. CDR3: CASSLGRRRDTGNTIYF. CDR3 nucleotide sequence: TGTGCCAGCAGTTTAGGGCGACGGAGGGACACGGGCAACACCATATATTTT.

The chain uses TRBV30 and TRBJ1-2; 10 bases fit TRBD1. CDR1 and CDR2 from the germline V gene are GTSNPN and SVGIG (reference sequence). The V segment lost 3 bases and the J segment 5 bases; nucleotides outside the gene matches: 9. This CDR3 spans 15 amino acids. The CDR3 here is CAWRGVTGGEYGYTF. CDR3 nucleotide sequence: TGTGCCTGGAGGGGCGTGACAGGGGGCGAATATGGCTACACCTTC.

This chain joins TRBV27 and TRBJ2-7, with D tentatively TRBD1 or TRBD2 (7 bases each). The CDR3 sequence is 14 residues long. The germline gives CDR1 MNHEY, CDR2 SMNVEV (reference sequence). V was clipped by 8 bases and J by 4 bases, with 18 bases between them. The CDR3 region has the DNA TGTGCCAGCTCCAGGGAGGGGGGACAGTACGAGCAGTACTTC. Its translation is CASSREGGQYEQYF.

Comment on this clonotype: Sequence at one end of the junction differs from germline and may be a read error. The chain recombines TRBV29-1 with TRBJ2-2; perhaps TRBD1 as D (6 bases). CDR3 length: 15 amino acids. The V gene's germline CDR1 is SQVTM and CDR2 ANQGSEA. CDR3: CSATTTWGQNGELFF. DNA of the CDR3: TGCAGCGCAACAACCACCTGGGGGCAGAACGGGGAGCTATTTTTT.

J is TRBJ2-3 and V is TRBV7-2; possibly TRBD2 for D (6 bases). Germline CDR1 is SGHTA and CDR2 is FQGNSA. V lost 3 bases and J 5 bases, leaving 15 bases between the germline ends. This CDR3 region has 15 residues. CDR3 in amino acids: CASSLRRGREDTQYF. The CDR3 coding sequence is TGTGCCAGCAGCTTGCGGAGGGGCCGGGAAGATACGCAGTATTTT.

This clonotype was seen more than once but under ten times. The rearrangement joins TRBV5-1 to TRBJ1-2; a weak D match, TRBD1 (6 bases). Germline CDR1 and CDR2: SGHRS and YFSETQ. Trimming took 6 bases from V and 1 from J, leaving 10 bases between them. The CDR3 contains 13 residues. The CDR3 DNA follows: TGCGCCAGCACGCAGGGGCTTAACTATGGCTACACCTTC. Encoded protein: CASTQGLNYGYTF.